This T cell receptor (beta chain) comes out of a study of cytomegalovirus exposure and HLA in healthy donors. A multiplex PCR was run with 60 Vbeta primers and 13 Jbeta primers. Produced via immunoSEQ multiplex PCR; TCRdb's table is partial and in-frame only. The repertoire holds tens of thousands of clones, with about 81% as singletons. Study results and limitations: An analysis done earlier found most TCR beta V segments productive about 87% or about 30% of the time. Immune exposure information available was restricted to CMV serostatus. A likely sequencing artifact accounted for one observed cluster of highly shared sequence variants.

This clone was recorded a few times. Its target is not known. CDR3 length: 16 residues. The V gene's germline CDR1 is SEHNR and CDR2 FQNEAQ (reference sequence). V shed 5 bases, J shed 3 bases, and the junction held 8 bases outside the gene matches. The rearrangement joins TRBV7-9 to TRBJ2-1; the match to TRBD2 covers 9 bases. The TCR originated in a woman between 40 and 55 years old in good health and CMV-seronegative. Input material: PBMCs. This chain's CDR3 is CASSAWTSAIYNEQFF. Here the CDR3 DNA reads TGTGCCAGCAGCGCGTGGACTAGCGCCATCTACAATGAGCAGTTCTTC.